The following is a T cell receptor (beta chain) sequence with its context. The target antigen is unknown. The table came from immunoSEQ multiplex PCR; TCRdb's copy has only in-frame clones and leaves some out. This sample has some 70,000 clones, with around 97% found just once. The data were taken from a study of cytomegalovirus exposure and HLA in healthy donors. Trimming removed 0 bases at V and 3 bases at J, with 6 bases between. CDR3 length equals 13 residues. Germline CDR1 is GTSNPN and CDR2 is SVGIG (reference sequence). Regarding the study as a whole: Specificity for CMV antigens was confirmed in vitro for a few of the CMV-associated chains. Cytomegalovirus status was reportedly diagnosed by the classifier with high specificity and sensitivity. Subsequent analysis of the 100 to 150 validation repertoires found a tendency for first-cohort TCR clusters to co-occur. TCR beta chains numbering approximately 150 were designated cytomegalovirus-associated.

This TCR came from a man between 18 and 35 years old in good health and CMV-seronegative. The V call is TRBV30, the J call TRBJ1-5; no firm D call. The sample consisted of PBMCs. The CDR3 here is CAWSVQNNQPQHF. CDR3 DNA: TGTGCCTGGAGTGTACAGAACAATCAGCCCCAGCATTTT.